This T cell receptor (beta chain) was identified during a study of shared clonotypes between healthy human individuals. At the level of the study: Donor composition was a couple of women and three men, aged 18 to 49.

Naive CD8 populations comprised CD45RO-negative cells positively selected for CCR7, excluding terminally differentiated effector memory CD45RA+ cells. Germline assignment: CDR1 MGHDK and CDR2 SYGVNS. The germline V and J ends were trimmed by 1 base and 3 bases, with 7 bases remaining between them. This CDR3 is built from 14 residues. TCRdb's copy holds only in-frame clones and misses some; the assay was immunoSEQ multiplex PCR. This table holds hundreds of thousands of clones, about 90% found once. The sequence derives from a man younger than 40 in good health. This chain links TRBV25-1 with TRBJ2-1; no firm D call. The sample taken for sequencing was naive CD8+ T cells sorted from blood. In DNA, the CDR3 is TGTGCCAGCAGTGAATTGGGCGGCTACAATGAGCAGTTCTTC. Protein product: CASSELGGYNEQFF.